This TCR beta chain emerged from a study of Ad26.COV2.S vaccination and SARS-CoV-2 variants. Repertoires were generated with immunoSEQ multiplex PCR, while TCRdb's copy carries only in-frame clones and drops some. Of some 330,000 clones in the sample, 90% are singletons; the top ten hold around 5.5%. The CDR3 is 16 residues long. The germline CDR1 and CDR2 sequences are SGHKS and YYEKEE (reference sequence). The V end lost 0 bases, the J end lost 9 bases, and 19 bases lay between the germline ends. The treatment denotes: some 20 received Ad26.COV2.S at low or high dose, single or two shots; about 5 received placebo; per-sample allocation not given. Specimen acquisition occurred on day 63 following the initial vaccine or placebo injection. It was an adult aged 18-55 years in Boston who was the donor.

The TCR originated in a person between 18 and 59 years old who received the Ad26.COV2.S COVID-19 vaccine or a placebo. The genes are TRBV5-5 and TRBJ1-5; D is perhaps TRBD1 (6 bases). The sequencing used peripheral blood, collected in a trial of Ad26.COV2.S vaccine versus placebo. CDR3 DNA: TGTGCCAGCAGCTTGGCCGAGGTGGGACAAGGAGTGCCCCAGCATTTT. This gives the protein CASSLAEVGQGVPQHF.